This T cell receptor (beta chain) was profiled in a study of blood T cell repertoires in COVID-19. On the study more broadly: Researchers got acute and convalescent COVID-19 samples from the United States, Italy and Spain. The cDNA or gDNA used as material had been derived from T cells, B-cell-depleted T cells, or PBMCs.

Per the original data handling: Reference gene primer amplification in the assay estimated nucleated cell counts. Libraries were prepared by immunoSEQ multiplex PCR; TCRdb keeps only in-frame clonotypes and omits some of them. That table is the source of V, J and clone size, and D and trimming were worked out from the DNA. The data contain about 200,000 clones, about nine tenths of them singletons. Germline loops: CDR1 WNHNN, CDR2 SYGVQD (reference sequence). CDR3 size: 16 residues. The V segment lost 3 bases and the J segment 5 bases; nucleotides outside the gene matches: 7. The sample consisted of peripheral blood. V gene TRBV10-1 combines with J gene TRBJ2-5, with 12 positions matching TRBD1. The sequence was obtained from a man between 50 and 59 years old with acute or convalescent COVID-19. CDR3 DNA sequence: TGCGCCAGCAGTGACAAGGGACAGGGGGCCCGGGAGACCCAGTACTTC. This translates into CASSDKGQGARETQYF.